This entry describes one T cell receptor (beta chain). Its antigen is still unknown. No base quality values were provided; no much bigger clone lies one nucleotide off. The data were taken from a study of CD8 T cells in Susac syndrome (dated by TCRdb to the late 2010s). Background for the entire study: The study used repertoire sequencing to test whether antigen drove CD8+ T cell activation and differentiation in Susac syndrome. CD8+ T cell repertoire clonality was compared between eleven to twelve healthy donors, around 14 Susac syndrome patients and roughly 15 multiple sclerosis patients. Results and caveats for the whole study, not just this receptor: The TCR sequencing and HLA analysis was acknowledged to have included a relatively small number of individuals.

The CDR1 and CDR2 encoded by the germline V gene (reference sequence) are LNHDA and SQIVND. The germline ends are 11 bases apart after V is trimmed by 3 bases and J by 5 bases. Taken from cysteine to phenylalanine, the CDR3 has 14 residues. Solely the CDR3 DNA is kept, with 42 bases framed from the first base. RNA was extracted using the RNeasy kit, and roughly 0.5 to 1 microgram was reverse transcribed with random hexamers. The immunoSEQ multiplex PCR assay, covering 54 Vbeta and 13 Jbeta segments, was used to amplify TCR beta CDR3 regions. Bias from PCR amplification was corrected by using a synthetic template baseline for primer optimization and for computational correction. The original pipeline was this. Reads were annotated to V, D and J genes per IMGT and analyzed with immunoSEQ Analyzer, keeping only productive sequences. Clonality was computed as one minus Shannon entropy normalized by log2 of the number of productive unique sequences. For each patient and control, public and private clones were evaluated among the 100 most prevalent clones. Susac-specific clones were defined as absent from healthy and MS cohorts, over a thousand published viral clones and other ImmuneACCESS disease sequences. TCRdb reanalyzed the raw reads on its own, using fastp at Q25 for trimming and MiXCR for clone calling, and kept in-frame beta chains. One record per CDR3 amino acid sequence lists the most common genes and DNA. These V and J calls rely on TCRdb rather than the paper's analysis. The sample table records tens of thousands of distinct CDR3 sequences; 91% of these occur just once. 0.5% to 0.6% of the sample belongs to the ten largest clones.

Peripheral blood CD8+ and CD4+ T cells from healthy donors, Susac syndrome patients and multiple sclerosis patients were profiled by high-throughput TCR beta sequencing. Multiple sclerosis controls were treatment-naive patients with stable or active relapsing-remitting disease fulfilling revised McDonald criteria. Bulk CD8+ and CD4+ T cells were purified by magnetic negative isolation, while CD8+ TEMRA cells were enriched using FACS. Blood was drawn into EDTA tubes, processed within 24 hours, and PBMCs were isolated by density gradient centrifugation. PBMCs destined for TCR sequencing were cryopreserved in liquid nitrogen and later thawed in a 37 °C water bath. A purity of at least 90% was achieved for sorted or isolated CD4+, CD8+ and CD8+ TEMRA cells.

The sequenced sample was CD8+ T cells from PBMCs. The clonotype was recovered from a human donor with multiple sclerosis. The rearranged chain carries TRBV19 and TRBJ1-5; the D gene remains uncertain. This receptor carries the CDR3 CASSIGSSHQPQHF. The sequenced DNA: TGTGCCAGTAGTATCGGATCATCTCATCAGCCCCAGCATTTT.